The 11 T cell receptor beta chains below all came from one sample that was sequenced in a study of T cell responses to AZD1222 COVID-19 vaccine. Some clones are missing from TCRdb's copy, which holds only in-frame ones; the method was immunoSEQ multiplex PCR. The table has 150,000 to 200,000 clones, around 92% seen once; the top ten hold approximately 1.1%. Sequenced material: peripheral blood, taken 28 days after the second AZD1222 dose. The receptor source for this set is an adult who received the AZD1222 COVID-19 vaccine.

The chain has TRBV28 and TRBJ1-5, with TRBD1 as a possible D gene (5 bases). V was clipped by 3 bases and J by 4 bases, with 13 bases between them. Germline loops: CDR1 MDHEN, CDR2 SYDVKM. The CDR3 is 15 residues long. The CDR3 DNA sequence: TGTGCCAGCAGTTTTCAGGGAGGGTGGAATCAGCCCCAGCATTTT. Translated: CASSFQGGWNQPQHF.

The genes are TRBV3-1 (or the pseudogene TRBV3-2) and TRBJ1-4; D unclear. V lost 1 base to trimming and J lost 2 bases, with 2 bases between them. This CDR3 contains 13 residues. CDR1 is LGHDT and CDR2 is YNNKEL in the germline V gene (reference sequence). The CDR3 DNA follows: TGTGCCAGCAGCCAAGGGACTAATGAAAAACTGTTTTTT. As protein: CASSQGTNEKLFF.

The rearrangement uses TRBV5-1 and TRBJ2-7; TRBD2 matches at 14 bases. The V gene's germline CDR1 is SGHRS and CDR2 YFSETQ. The V segment lost 4 bases and the J segment 0 bases; nucleotides outside the gene matches: 12. The CDR3 contains 19 residues. This CDR3 reads CASSRTGTSGRFSSYEQYF. The CDR3 bases are TGCGCCAGCAGCCGCACCGGGACTAGCGGGAGATTTAGCTCCTACGAGCAGTACTTC.

V gene TRBV6-5 combines with J gene TRBJ1-5; the D is unclear. This CDR3 contains 15 residues. Trimming took off 6 bases at V and 0 bases at J, with 12 bases between the two ends. CDR1 is MNHEY and CDR2 is SVGAGI in the germline V gene. The CDR3 nucleotides read TGTGCCAGCAGCTCGGACGCTTATAGCAATCAGCCCCAGCATTTT. It translates to CASSSDAYSNQPQHF.

The rearrangement links TRBV15 to TRBJ1-2; D perhaps matches TRBD1 (6 bases). The CDR3 spans 18 residues. Germline lookup yields CDR1 LNHNV and CDR2 YYDKDF (reference sequence). With 1 base removed from V and 6 bases from J, the gap between germline ends came to 24 bases. The CDR3 sequence: CATSRGIPLQGIRDGYTF. CDR3 sequence (DNA): TGTGCCACCAGCAGAGGTATCCCCTTGCAGGGGATTAGGGATGGCTACACCTTC.

This sequence joins TRBV5-6 and TRBJ1-3, with no clear D. Germline loops: CDR1 SGHDT, CDR2 YYEEEE. CDR3 length: 15 residues. The ends were cut back, 4 bases at V and 4 bases at J, with 15 bases in the middle. This CDR3 reads CASSPWGGAGNTIYF. CDR3 nucleotides: TGTGCCAGCAGCCCCTGGGGAGGCGCGGGAAACACCATATATTTT.

J is TRBJ1-3 and V is TRBV6-1; D is uncertain. This CDR3 has 15 amino acids. Germline V gives CDR1 MNHNS, CDR2 SASEGT. The V end lost 2 bases, the J end lost 4 bases, and 12 bases lay between the germline ends. This chain's CDR3 is CASSESSVSGNTIYF. CDR3 nucleotides: TGTGCCAGCAGTGAATCATCAGTGTCCGGAAACACCATATATTTT.

J is TRBJ2-1 and V is TRBV4-2; D might be TRBD1 (7 bases). This CDR3 comprises 19 residues. Germline V lookup: CDR1 LGHNA, CDR2 YNFKEQ. The V end lost 4 bases, the J end lost 9 bases, and 31 bases lay between the germline ends. The CDR3: CASSPPGGTATTSEGEQFF. CDR3 sequence (DNA): TGTGCCAGCAGCCCCCCAGGGGGGACTGCAACAACTTCCGAGGGTGAGCAGTTCTTC.

The chain is built from TRBV18 and TRBJ1-4; TRBD1 matches at 9 bases. With 4 bases clipped from V and 0 bases from J, the junction kept 9 bases outside the gene matches. CDR1 KGHSH and CDR2 LQKENI come from the germline V gene. This CDR3 is built from 18 residues. CDR3 sequence: CASSRGTGRLATNEKLFF. CDR3 DNA sequence: TGTGCCAGCTCACGGGGGACAGGGCGCCTCGCAACTAATGAAAAACTGTTTTTT.

Of note for this clone: Germline and junction disagree at one end, which may indicate a read error. This chain uses TRBV7-6 with TRBJ1-6, with 7 nucleotides matching TRBD1. This CDR3 has 16 residues. Germline V gene lookup returns CDR1 SGHVS and CDR2 FNYEAQ. The CDR3 DNA follows: TGTGCCAGCAGCCAAGACAGGGCCTCCTCTAATTCACCCCTCCACTTT. Translated, it gives CASSQDRASSNSPLHF.

CDR3 residues: CASSRQTSGGAETQYF. The CDR3 DNA is TGTGCCAGCAGCCGGCAGACTAGCGGGGGGGCTGAGACCCAGTACTTC. The V and J genes are TRBV5-4 and TRBJ2-5; 14 bases are shared with TRBD2. The CDR3 covers 16 residues. V shed 4 bases and J 5 bases; nucleotides not matched to a gene: 7. Germline V gives CDR1 SGHNT, CDR2 YYREEE (reference sequence).